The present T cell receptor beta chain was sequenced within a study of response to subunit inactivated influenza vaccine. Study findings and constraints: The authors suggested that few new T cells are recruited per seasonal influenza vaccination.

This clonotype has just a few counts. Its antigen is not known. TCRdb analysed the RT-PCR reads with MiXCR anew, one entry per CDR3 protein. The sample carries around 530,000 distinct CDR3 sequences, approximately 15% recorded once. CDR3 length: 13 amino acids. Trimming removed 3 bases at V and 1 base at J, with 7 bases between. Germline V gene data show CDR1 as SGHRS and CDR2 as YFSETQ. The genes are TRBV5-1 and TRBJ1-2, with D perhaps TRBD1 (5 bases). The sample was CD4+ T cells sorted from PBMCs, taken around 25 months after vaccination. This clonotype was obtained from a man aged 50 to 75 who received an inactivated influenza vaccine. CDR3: CASSSGGNYGYTF. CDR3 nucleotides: TGCGCCAGCAGCTCGGGGGGTAACTATGGCTACACCTTC.